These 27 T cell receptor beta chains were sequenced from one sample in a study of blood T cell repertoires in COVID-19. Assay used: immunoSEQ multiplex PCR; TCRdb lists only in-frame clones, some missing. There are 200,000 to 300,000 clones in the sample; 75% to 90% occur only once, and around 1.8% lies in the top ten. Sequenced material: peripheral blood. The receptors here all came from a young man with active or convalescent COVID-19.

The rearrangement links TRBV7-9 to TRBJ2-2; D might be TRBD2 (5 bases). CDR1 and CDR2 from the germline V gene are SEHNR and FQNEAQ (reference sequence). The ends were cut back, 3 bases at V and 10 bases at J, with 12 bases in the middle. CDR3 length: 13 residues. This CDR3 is CASSFEGPAELFF. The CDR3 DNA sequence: TGTGCCAGCAGCTTCGAGGGCCCGGCGGAGCTGTTTTTT. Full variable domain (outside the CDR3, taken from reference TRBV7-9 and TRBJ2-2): DTGVSQNPRHKITKRGQNVTFRCDPISEHNRLYWYRQTLGQGPEFLTYFQNEAQLEKSRLLSDRFSAERPKGSFSTLEIQRTEQGDSAMYLCASSFEGPAELFFGEGSRLTVL.

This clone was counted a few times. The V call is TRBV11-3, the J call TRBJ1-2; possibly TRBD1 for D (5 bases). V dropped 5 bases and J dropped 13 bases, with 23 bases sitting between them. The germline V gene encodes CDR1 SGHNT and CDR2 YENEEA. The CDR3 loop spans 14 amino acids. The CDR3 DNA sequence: TGTGCCAGCAGCGGTGGGGCGGCAGGGCATAATCCCACCTTC. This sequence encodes CASSGGAAGHNPTF.

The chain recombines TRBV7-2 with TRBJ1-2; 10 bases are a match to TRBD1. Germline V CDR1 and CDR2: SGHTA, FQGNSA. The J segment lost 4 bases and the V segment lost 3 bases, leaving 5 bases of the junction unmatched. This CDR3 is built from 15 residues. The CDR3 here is CASSFTGQGTYGYTF. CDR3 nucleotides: TGTGCCAGCAGCTTTACGGGACAGGGGACCTATGGCTACACCTTC.

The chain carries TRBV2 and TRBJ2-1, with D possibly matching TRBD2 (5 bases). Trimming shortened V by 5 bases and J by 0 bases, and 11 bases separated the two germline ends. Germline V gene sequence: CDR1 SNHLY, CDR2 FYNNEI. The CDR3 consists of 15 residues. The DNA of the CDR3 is TGTGCCAGCAGTACCCCCCGGGGCTCCTACAATGAGCAGTTCTTC. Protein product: CASSTPRGSYNEQFF.

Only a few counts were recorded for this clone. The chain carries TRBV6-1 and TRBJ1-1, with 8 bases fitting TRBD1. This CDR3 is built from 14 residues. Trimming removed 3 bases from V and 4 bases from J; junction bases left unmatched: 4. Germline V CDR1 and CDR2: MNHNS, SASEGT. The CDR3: CASSEPTGGTEAFF. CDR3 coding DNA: TGTGCCAGCAGTGAGCCAACAGGGGGCACTGAAGCTTTCTTT.

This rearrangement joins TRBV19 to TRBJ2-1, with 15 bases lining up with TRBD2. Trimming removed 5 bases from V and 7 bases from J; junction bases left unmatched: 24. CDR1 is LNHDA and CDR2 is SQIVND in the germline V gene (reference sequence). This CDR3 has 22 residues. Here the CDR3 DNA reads TGTGCCAGTAGTGCGATCGTCCCCCGGACTAGCGGGGGGGCCTCGGCTCGTAATGAGCAGTTCTTC. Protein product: CASSAIVPRTSGGASARNEQFF.

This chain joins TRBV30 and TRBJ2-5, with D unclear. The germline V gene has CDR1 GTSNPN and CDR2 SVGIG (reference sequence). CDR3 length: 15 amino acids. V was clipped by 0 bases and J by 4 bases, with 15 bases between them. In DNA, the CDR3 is TGTGCCTGGAGTGTACGGTTTCACCGACTAGAGACCCAGTACTTC. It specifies CAWSVRFHRLETQYF.

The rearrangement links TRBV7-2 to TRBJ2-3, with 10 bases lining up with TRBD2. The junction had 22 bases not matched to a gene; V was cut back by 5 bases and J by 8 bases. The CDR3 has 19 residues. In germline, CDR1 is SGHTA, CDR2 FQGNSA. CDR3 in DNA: TGTGCCAGCAGCCCAAATGGGGCTAGCGGGGGCCCCCTCCGTGGTACGCAGTATTTT. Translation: CASSPNGASGGPLRGTQYF.

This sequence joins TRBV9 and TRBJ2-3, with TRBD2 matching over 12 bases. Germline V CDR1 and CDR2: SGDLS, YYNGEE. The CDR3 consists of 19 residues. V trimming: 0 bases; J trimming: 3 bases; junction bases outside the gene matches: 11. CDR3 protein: CASSVGPSGGVTGTDTQYF. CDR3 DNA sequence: TGTGCCAGCAGCGTAGGGCCTAGCGGGGGGGTCACTGGAACAGATACGCAGTATTTT.

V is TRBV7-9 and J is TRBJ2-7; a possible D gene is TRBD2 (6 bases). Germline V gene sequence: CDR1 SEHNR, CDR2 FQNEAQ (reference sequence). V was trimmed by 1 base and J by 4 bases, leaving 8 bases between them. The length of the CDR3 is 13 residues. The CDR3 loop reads CASSLVGGYEQYF. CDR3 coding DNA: TGTGCCAGCAGCTTAGTTGGGGGGTACGAGCAGTACTTC.

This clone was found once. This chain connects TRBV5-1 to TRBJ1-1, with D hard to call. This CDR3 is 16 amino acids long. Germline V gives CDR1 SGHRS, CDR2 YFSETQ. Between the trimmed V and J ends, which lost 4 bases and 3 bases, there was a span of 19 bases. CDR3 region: CASSTLWSGGDTEAFF. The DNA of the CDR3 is TGCGCCAGCAGCACCCTGTGGTCCGGCGGCGACACTGAAGCTTTCTTT.

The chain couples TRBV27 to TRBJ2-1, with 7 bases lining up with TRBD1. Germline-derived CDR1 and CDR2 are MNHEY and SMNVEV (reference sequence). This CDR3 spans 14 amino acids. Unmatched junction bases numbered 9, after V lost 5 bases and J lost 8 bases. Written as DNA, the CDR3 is TGTGCCAGCAGTGGGGACAGAATCTCGGATGAGCAGTTCTTC. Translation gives CASSGDRISDEQFF.

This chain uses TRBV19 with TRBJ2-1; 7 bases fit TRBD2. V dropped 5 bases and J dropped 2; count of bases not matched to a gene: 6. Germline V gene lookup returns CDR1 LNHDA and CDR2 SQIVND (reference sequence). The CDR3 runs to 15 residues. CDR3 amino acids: CASSPRAGAYNEQFF. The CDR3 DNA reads TGTGCCAGTAGTCCCCGCGCGGGGGCCTACAATGAGCAGTTCTTC.

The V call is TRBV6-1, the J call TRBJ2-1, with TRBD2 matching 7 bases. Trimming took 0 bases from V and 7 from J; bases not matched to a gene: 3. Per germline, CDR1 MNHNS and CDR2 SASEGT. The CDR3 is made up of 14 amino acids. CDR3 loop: CASSEALRGNEQFF. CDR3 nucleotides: TGTGCCAGCAGTGAAGCTCTGCGGGGGAATGAGCAGTTCTTC.

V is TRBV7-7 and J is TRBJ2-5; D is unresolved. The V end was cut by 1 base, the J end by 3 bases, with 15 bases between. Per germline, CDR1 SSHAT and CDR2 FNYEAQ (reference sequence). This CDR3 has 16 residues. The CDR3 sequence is CASSLVRGLSEETQYF. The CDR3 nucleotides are TGTGCCAGCAGCTTAGTACGAGGATTGTCCGAAGAGACCCAGTACTTC.

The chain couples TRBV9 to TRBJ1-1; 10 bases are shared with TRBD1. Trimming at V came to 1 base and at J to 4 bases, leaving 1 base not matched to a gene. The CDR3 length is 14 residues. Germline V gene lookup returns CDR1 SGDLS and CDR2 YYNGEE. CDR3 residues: CASSVRQGATEAFF. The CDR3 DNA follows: TGTGCCAGCAGCGTACGACAGGGGGCCACTGAAGCTTTCTTT. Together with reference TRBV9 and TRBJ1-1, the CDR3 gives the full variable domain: DSGVTQTPKHLITATGQRVTLRCSPRSGDLSVYWYQQSLDQGLQFLIQYYNGEERAKGNILERFSAQQFPDLHSELNLSSLELGDSALYFCASSVRQGATEAFFGQGTRLTVV.

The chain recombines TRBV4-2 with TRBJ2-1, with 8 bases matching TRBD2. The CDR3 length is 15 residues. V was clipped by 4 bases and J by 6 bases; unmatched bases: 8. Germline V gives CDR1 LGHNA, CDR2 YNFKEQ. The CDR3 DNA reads TGTGCCAGCAGCCCCACCTCGGGACTAGGCAATGAGCAGTTCTTC. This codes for CASSPTSGLGNEQFF.

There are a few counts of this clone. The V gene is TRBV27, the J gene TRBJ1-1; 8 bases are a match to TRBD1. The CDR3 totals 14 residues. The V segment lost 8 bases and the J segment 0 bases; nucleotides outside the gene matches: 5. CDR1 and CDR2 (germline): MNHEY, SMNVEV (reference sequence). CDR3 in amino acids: CASLRDRLNTEAFF. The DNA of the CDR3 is TGTGCCAGCCTACGGGACAGGCTGAACACTGAAGCTTTCTTT.

The CDR3 DNA sequence: TGTGCCAGCAGCTTTTCGGACAGTTATCTTCGGGAAAAACTGTTTTTT. Protein product: CASSFSDSYLREKLFF. The genes are TRBV7-9 and TRBJ1-4; tentatively, D is TRBD1 (6 bases). Germline loops: CDR1 SEHNR, CDR2 FQNEAQ (reference sequence). The V end lost 3 bases, the J end lost 8 bases, and 19 bases lay between the germline ends. The length of the CDR3 is 16 residues.

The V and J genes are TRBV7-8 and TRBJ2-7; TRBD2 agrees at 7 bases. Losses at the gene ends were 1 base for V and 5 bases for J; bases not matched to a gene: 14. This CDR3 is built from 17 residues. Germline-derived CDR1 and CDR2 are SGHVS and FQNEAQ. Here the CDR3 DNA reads TGTGCCAGCAGCTTAGGAAGCTTGGGGGAGGGGTCTGACGAGCAGTACTTC. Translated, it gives CASSLGSLGEGSDEQYF.

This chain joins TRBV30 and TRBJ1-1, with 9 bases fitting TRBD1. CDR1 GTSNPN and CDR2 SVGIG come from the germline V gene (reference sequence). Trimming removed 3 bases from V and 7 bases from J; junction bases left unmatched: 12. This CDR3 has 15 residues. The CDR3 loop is CAWRLTGTGTYEAFF. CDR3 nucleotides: TGTGCCTGGAGGCTAACCGGGACAGGGACCTATGAAGCTTTCTTT.

The CDR3 nucleotides read TGTGCCAGCAGTTTTCTAGCGGGGAGCTCCTACGAGCAGTACTTC. Translating gives CASSFLAGSSYEQYF. The chain has TRBV27 and TRBJ2-7, with 9 bases that match TRBD2. The V segment lost 3 bases and the J segment 0 bases; nucleotides outside the gene matches: 3. The length of the CDR3 is 15 residues. Germline CDR1 reads MNHEY; CDR2 reads SMNVEV (reference sequence).

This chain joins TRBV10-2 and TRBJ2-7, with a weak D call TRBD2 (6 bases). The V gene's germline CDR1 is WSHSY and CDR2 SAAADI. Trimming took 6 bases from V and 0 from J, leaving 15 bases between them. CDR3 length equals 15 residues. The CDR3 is CASRVTGENSYEQYF. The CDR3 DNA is TGCGCCAGCAGAGTAACGGGGGAGAACTCCTACGAGCAGTACTTC.

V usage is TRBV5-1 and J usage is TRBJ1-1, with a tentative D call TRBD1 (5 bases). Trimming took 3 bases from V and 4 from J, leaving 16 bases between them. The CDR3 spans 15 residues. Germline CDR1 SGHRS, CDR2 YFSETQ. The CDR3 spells CASSSVDPGVTEAFF. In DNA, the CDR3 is TGCGCCAGCAGCTCCGTGGATCCGGGGGTCACTGAAGCTTTCTTT.

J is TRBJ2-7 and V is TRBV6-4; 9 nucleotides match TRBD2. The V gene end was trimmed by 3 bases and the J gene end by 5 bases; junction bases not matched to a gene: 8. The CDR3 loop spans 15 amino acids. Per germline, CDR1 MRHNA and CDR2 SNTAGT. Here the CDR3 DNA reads TGTGCCAGCAGTGAATCGGCGGGGGGGCTTGACGAGCAGTACTTC. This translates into CASSESAGGLDEQYF.

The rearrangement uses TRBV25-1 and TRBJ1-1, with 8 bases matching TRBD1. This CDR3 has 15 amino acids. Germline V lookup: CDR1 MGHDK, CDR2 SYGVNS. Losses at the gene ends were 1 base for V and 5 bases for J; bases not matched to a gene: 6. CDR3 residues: CASSEFGQGGTEAFF. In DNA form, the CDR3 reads TGTGCCAGCAGTGAATTCGGACAGGGCGGGACTGAAGCTTTCTTT.

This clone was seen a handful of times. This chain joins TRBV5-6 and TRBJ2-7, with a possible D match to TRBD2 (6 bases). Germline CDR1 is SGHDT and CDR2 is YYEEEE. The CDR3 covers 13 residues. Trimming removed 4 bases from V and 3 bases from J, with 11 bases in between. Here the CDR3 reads CASSRRDFYEQYF. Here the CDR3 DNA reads TGTGCCAGCAGCCGGCGGGATTTCTACGAGCAGTACTTC.